Listed below are T cell receptor beta chains from one sample, sequenced in a study of T cells in Graves' hyperthyroidism and ophthalmopathy. TCRdb reanalysed the multiplex PCR reads using MiXCR and keeps one entry per CDR3 protein. Among around 200,000 distinct CDR3 sequences listed, 15% to 20% were seen once. Material for sequencing was blood. Every receptor here comes from a woman aged 45-65 years with Graves' hyperthyroidism. Both conserved end residues are part of each CDR3. Fields, in order: J gene, V gene, CDR3 protein.

J: TRBJ2-3
V: TRBV7-9
CDR3: CASSLVSLAGTDTQYF

J: TRBJ1-6
V: TRBV4-2
CDR3: CASSQEEGGYSPLHF

J: TRBJ2-3
V: TRBV6-1
CDR3: CASSFHTDTQYF

J: TRBJ1-2
V: TRBV6-1
CDR3: CASSERGIYYGYTF

J: TRBJ2-3
V: TRBV9
CDR3: CASSGDPTPGLDTDTQYF

J: TRBJ1-6
V: TRBV28
CDR3: CASSLHGNNSPLHF

J: TRBJ2-1
V: TRBV6-2/TRBV6-3
CDR3: CASTTATEQFF

J: TRBJ1-4
V: TRBV5-1
CDR3: CASSLSGTATSTNEKLFF

J: TRBJ2-7
V: TRBV19
CDR3: CASSGYGKHSYEQYF

J: TRBJ2-7
V: TRBV2
CDR3: CASRGTGDEQYF

J: TRBJ2-1
V: TRBV19
CDR3: CASSTGQGAYNEQFF

J: TRBJ1-5
V: TRBV20-1
CDR3: CSARDQTPGNQPQHF

J: TRBJ1-3
V: TRBV6-1
CDR3: CASIGTASSGNTIYF

J: TRBJ2-5
V: TRBV7-7
CDR3: CASSLVAGSRGETQYF

J: TRBJ1-1
V: TRBV9
CDR3: CASSVGEGGNTEAFF

J: TRBJ2-5
V: TRBV5-1
CDR3: CASRRDSGGRETQYF

J: TRBJ2-1
V: TRBV28
CDR3: CASSPGDRKYNEQFF

J: TRBJ2-4
V: TRBV20-1
CDR3: CSAREGGGEYIQYF

J: TRBJ2-7
V: TRBV13
CDR3: CASSFRDGRNEQYF

J: TRBJ2-1
V: TRBV19
CDR3: CASGIADRASYNEQFF

J: TRBJ1-1
V: TRBV5-1
CDR3: CASRISGGTEAFF

J: TRBJ1-3
V: TRBV2
CDR3: CASSEALHHSGNTIYF

J: TRBJ2-2
V: TRBV6-2/TRBV6-3
CDR3: CASIPDRGLYTGELFF

J: TRBJ2-1
V: TRBV5-8
CDR3: CASSRQGARGNEQFF

J: TRBJ1-1
V: TRBV29-1
CDR3: CSVAGGTVNTEAFF

J: TRBJ1-1
V: TRBV7-8
CDR3: CASTGPEDTEAFF